The 29 T cell receptor beta chains reported below all come from one sample, sequenced in a study of early T cells in non-severe SARS-CoV-2 infection. TCRdb re-called the 5' RACE reads with MiXCR, one entry per CDR3 protein. The top ten clones hold about 5% of a sample with tens of thousands of distinct CDR3 sequences, more than 9% of them seen once. Sequenced material: whole blood. The receptors were gathered from an adult who was a healthcare worker with PCR-confirmed SARS-CoV-2 infection or an uninfected control (not recorded which).

This sequence joins TRBV14 and TRBJ1-1; TRBD1 might be the D (5 bases). Germline CDR1 reads SGHDN; CDR2 reads FVKESK. Trimming cost V 4 bases and J 12 bases, with 15 bases left between them. The CDR3 runs to 12 residues. CDR3 nucleotides: TGTGCCAGCAGCCCCTTGGGGGATCGTACTTTCTTT. It yields the protein CASSPLGDRTFF.

V usage is TRBV30 and J usage is TRBJ2-1, with a tentative D call TRBD2 (6 bases). CDR3 length: 14 residues. Germline V gene data show CDR1 as GTSNPN and CDR2 as SVGIG (reference sequence). V was pared by 0 bases and J by 3 bases, with 9 bases between. The CDR3 region has the DNA TGTGCCTGGAGTGTAGGAGGGGACTACAATGAGCAGTTCTTC. It is translated as CAWSVGGDYNEQFF.

There are a few counts of this clonotype. The chain is built from TRBV5-5 and TRBJ2-1, with 7 bases matching TRBD1. Germline CDR1 is SGHKS and CDR2 is YYEKEE (reference sequence). The V segment lost 3 bases and the J segment 0 bases; nucleotides outside the gene matches: 12. The CDR3 totals 18 residues. The CDR3 sequence: CASSSASGTVNSYNEQFF. CDR3 coding DNA: TGTGCCAGCAGCTCTGCCTCCGGGACAGTAAACTCCTACAATGAGCAGTTCTTC.

The chain uses TRBV7-9 and TRBJ2-1, with a weak D call TRBD2 (7 bases). The CDR3 length is 15 residues. Trimming cost V 5 bases and J 0 bases, with 11 bases left between them. Germline CDR1 is SEHNR and CDR2 is FQNEAQ (reference sequence). The CDR3 region has the DNA TGTGCCAGCAGCGGGGGGGCTCGCTCCTACAATGAGCAGTTCTTC. This codes for CASSGGARSYNEQFF.

The sample holds many counts of this clonotype. The chain links TRBV6-4 to TRBJ2-1, with unresolved D. This CDR3 has 15 amino acids. Trimming cost V 4 bases and J 0 bases, with 10 bases left between them. Germline loops: CDR1 MRHNA, CDR2 SNTAGT. CDR3 nucleotides: TGTGCCAGCAGTGTTGGGGTCAGCTCCTACAATGAGCAGTTCTTC. Protein: CASSVGVSSYNEQFF.

This clonotype was seen more than once but under ten times. V gene TRBV7-9 combines with J gene TRBJ2-1, with 10 positions matching TRBD2. The CDR3 spans 17 residues. The trim removed 1 base at V and 5 bases at J, leaving 8 bases unmatched. Germline V CDR1 and CDR2: SEHNR, FQNEAQ (reference sequence). In DNA, the CDR3 is TGTGCCAGCAGCTTAGAGAGGCTAGCGGGAGCCAACAATGAGCAGTTCTTC. Protein: CASSLERLAGANNEQFF.

This clonotype was recorded many times. The chain combines TRBV6-1 with TRBJ2-3; 9 bases map to TRBD2. Germline loops: CDR1 MNHNS, CDR2 SASEGT. The CDR3 contains 15 residues. J gave up 0 bases and V 2 bases, and 0 bases lay outside the gene matches. CDR3 in DNA: TGTGCCAGCAGTGAACTAGCGGGGAGCACAGATACGCAGTATTTT. Amino acids: CASSELAGSTDTQYF.

This clonotype came up many times. The chain carries TRBV6-5 and TRBJ1-2; 7 bases line up with TRBD1. In germline, CDR1 is MNHEY, CDR2 SVGAGI. V shed 2 bases and J 4 bases; nucleotides not matched to a gene: 1. The CDR3 has 13 residues. The CDR3, as DNA: TGTGCCAGCAGTTACCCAGGGGGCTATGGCTACACCTTC. As protein: CASSYPGGYGYTF.

This clonotype was recorded at least ten times. Written as DNA, the CDR3 is TGTGCCAGCAGCTACGGACTAGCGGGATACAATGAGCAGTTCTTC. Translating it yields CASSYGLAGYNEQFF. The rearrangement uses TRBV13 and TRBJ2-1; 12 bases line up with TRBD2. In germline, CDR1 is PRHDT, CDR2 FYEKMQ (reference sequence). CDR3 size: 15 residues. After removal of 4 bases from V and 4 bases from J, the junction contained 2 bases not matched to a gene.

This clonotype was counted many times. The CDR3 protein is CASSLLPGQGNTDTQYF. The CDR3 DNA is TGTGCCAGCAGCCTTCTTCCGGGACAGGGAAACACAGATACGCAGTATTTT. The rearrangement links TRBV7-9 to TRBJ2-3; 9 bases fit TRBD1. The CDR3 consists of 17 residues. The V and J ends lost 5 bases and 2 bases, in that order; junction bases with no gene match: 11. Germline CDR1 and CDR2: SEHNR and FQNEAQ (reference sequence).

This clonotype was counted between two and nine times. The rearrangement links TRBV11-2 to TRBJ2-5; TRBD1 matches at 7 bases. Trimming cost V 2 bases and J 1 base; bases outside gene matches: 4. The CDR3 is 15 amino acids. Germline CDR1 SGHAT, CDR2 FQNNGV. CDR3 coding DNA: TGTGCCAGCAGCTTATGGGACAGCCTCCAAGAGACCCAGTACTTC. Its protein product is CASSLWDSLQETQYF.

This clonotype has only a few counts. The chain has TRBV7-2 and TRBJ2-5, with 9 bases fitting TRBD2. The junction had 7 bases not matched to a gene; V was cut back by 6 bases and J by 5 bases. Germline V gives CDR1 SGHTA, CDR2 FQGNSA. The CDR3 length is 14 residues. The CDR3 nucleotides read TGTGCCAGCAGGCGGGGGGGCGTTACGGAGACCCAGTACTTC. It yields the protein CASRRGGVTETQYF. Based on the CDR3 plus reference TRBV7-2 and TRBJ2-5, the full variable domain is GAGVSQSPSNKVTEKGKDVELRCDPISGHTALYWYRQSLGQGLEFLIYFQGNSAPDKSGLPSDRFSAERTGGSVSTLTIQRTQQEDSAVYLCASRRGGVTETQYFGPGTRLLVL.

This clonotype was picked up many times. The chain recombines TRBV11-2 with TRBJ2-3; TRBD2 agrees at 8 bases. The V gene end was trimmed by 3 bases and the J gene end by 1 base; junction bases not matched to a gene: 6. There are 16 residues in the CDR3. The germline V gene encodes CDR1 SGHAT and CDR2 FQNNGV. The CDR3, as DNA: TGTGCCAGCAGCTTTCCCCCCGGGGGGGGCACAGATACGCAGTATTTT. Translated: CASSFPPGGGTDTQYF. The variable domain in full, completed from reference TRBV11-2 and TRBJ2-3, reads EAGVAQSPRYKIIEKRQSVAFWCNPISGHATLYWYQQILGQGPKLLIQFQNNGVVDDSQLPKDRFSAERLKGVDSTLKIQPAKLEDSAVYLCASSFPPGGGTDTQYFGPGTRLTVL.

This clonotype has ten or more counts. The rearrangement uses TRBV6-2 or TRBV6-3 and TRBJ2-7; D perhaps matches TRBD2 (6 bases). Germline V gives CDR1 MNHEY, CDR2 SVGEGT. V gave up 6 bases and J gave up 7 bases, with 19 bases separating them. The length of the CDR3 is 14 residues. The chain's CDR3 is CASSPLARGREQYF. The CDR3 bases are TGTGCCAGCAGCCCCCTGGCGCGGGGCAGGGAGCAGTACTTC.

This clonotype was counted many times. The J gene is TRBJ2-5, the V gene TRBV12-5; D unclear. The CDR3 has 15 amino acids. Trimming pared 0 bases from V and 5 bases from J, leaving 13 bases between. The germline V gene encodes CDR1 LGHNT and CDR2 FRNRAP. CDR3 sequence reads: CASGLVQGIVETQYF. The CDR3 DNA reads TGTGCTAGTGGTTTGGTACAAGGGATCGTCGAGACCCAGTACTTC.

This clonotype appeared many times. The chain links TRBV20-1 to TRBJ2-3, with D hard to call. This CDR3 has 14 amino acids. Trimming stripped 0 bases from V and 1 base from J, with 8 bases between. Germline lookup yields CDR1 DFQATT and CDR2 SNEGSKA (reference sequence). The CDR3 loop reads CSARDDRGTDTQYF. The CDR3 DNA reads as TGCAGTGCTAGAGATGACCGGGGCACAGATACGCAGTATTTT.

This clonotype was observed many times. The chain recombines TRBV7-6 with TRBJ1-1; D not resolved. V gave up 6 bases and J gave up 0 bases, with 17 bases separating them. This CDR3 is built from 16 residues. Germline V CDR1 and CDR2: SGHVS, FNYEAQ. CDR3 coding DNA: TGTGCCAGCAGGCCCGAGGCAGGAACCTTGAACACTGAAGCTTTCTTT. Its protein product is CASRPEAGTLNTEAFF. Full variable domain (missing parts from reference TRBV7-6 and TRBJ1-1): GAGVSQSPRYKVTKRGQDVALRCDPISGHVSLYWYRQALGQGPEFLTYFNYEAQQDKSGLPNDRFSAERPEGSISTLTIQRTEQRDSAMYRCASRPEAGTLNTEAFFGQGTRLTVV.

The rearrangement uses TRBV10-1 and TRBJ2-1, with a tentative D call TRBD1 (5 bases). V was pared by 6 bases and J by 1 base, with 10 bases between. The CDR3 is 14 residues long. CDR1 and CDR2 from the germline V gene are WNHNN and SYGVQD (reference sequence). The CDR3 DNA sequence: TGCGCCAGCAGCGAACAGGCATCCTACAATGAGCAGTTCTTC. Its translation: CASSEQASYNEQFF.

This clonotype came up a few times. The V call is TRBV12-3 or TRBV12-4, the J call TRBJ1-3; 8 positions match TRBD1. The V segment lost 4 bases and the J segment 1 base; nucleotides outside the gene matches: 3. The CDR3 consists of 15 residues. The DNA for the CDR3 is TGTGCCAGCAGTTCAACAGGGGGGTCTGGAAACACCATATATTTT. Its protein product is CASSSTGGSGNTIYF.

The rearrangement joins TRBV11-1 to TRBJ2-1; no firm D call. Trimming took off 2 bases at V and 3 bases at J, with 8 bases between the two ends. The CDR3 length is 14 residues. Germline V lookup: CDR1 SGHAT, CDR2 FQDESV (reference sequence). In nucleotides, the CDR3 is TGTGCCAGCAGCTTATTTGACATCTACAATGAGCAGTTCTTC. It translates to CASSLFDIYNEQFF.

This clonotype was picked up many times. The chain couples TRBV24-1 to TRBJ2-5; 7 bases match TRBD2. The CDR3 totals 15 residues. The V gene end was trimmed by 3 bases and the J gene end by 5 bases; junction bases not matched to a gene: 8. Germline CDR1 and CDR2: KGHDR and SFDVKD. CDR3 sequence reads: CATSDLREVGETQYF. Written as DNA, the CDR3 is TGTGCCACCAGTGATCTCCGGGAGGTAGGGGAGACCCAGTACTTC.

This clonotype has more than one count but fewer than ten. The chain recombines TRBV5-1 with TRBJ1-5; D remains ambiguous. Trimming pared 0 bases from V and 0 bases from J, leaving 7 bases between. Germline CDR1 SGHRS, CDR2 YFSETQ. CDR3 length: 15 amino acids. CDR3 nucleotide sequence: TGCGCCAGCAGCTTGGACACGAATAGCAATCAGCCCCAGCATTTT. Its translation: CASSLDTNSNQPQHF.

This clonotype showed up many times. The V call is TRBV12-3 or TRBV12-4, the J call TRBJ2-7; unclear D gene. The V end was cut by 7 bases, the J end by 6 bases, with 16 bases between. The CDR3 consists of 13 residues. The CDR3 sequence: CASTLALSSEQYF. The CDR3 DNA sequence: TGTGCCAGCACCCTCGCCCTCAGTTCCGAGCAGTACTTC.

This clonotype was counted a few times. The chain uses TRBV20-1 and TRBJ1-4; D is perhaps TRBD1 (6 bases). Looked up from germline, CDR1 is DFQATT and CDR2 is SNEGSKA (reference sequence). V dropped 3 bases and J dropped 10 bases, with 18 bases sitting between them. CDR3 length: 14 amino acids. The CDR3 DNA is TGCAGTGCTAGTAGACAGGAGAACCCTGGAAAACTGTTTTTT. Protein: CSASRQENPGKLFF.

By share, this clonotype counts as medium-sized. The chain is built from TRBV4-1 and TRBJ2-7; D tentatively reads TRBD1 or TRBD2 (5 bases each). V was trimmed by 0 bases and J by 4 bases, leaving 13 bases between them. The length of the CDR3 is 15 residues. The germline V gene encodes CDR1 MGHRA and CDR2 YSYEKL. The CDR3 nucleotides are TGCGCCAGCAGCCAAGATGAGGGGTCTTTTTACGAGCAGTACTTC. Its translation is CASSQDEGSFYEQYF.

V gene TRBV6-5 combines with J gene TRBJ2-7, with D unresolved. V was trimmed by 8 bases and J by 0 bases, leaving 8 bases between them. The CDR3 spans 12 residues. From germline, CDR1 is MNHEY and CDR2 SVGAGI. CDR3 sequence: CASSGPSYEQYF. CDR3 nucleotides: TGTGCCAGCTCCGGGCCCTCCTACGAGCAGTACTTC.

The rearrangement links TRBV7-2 to TRBJ2-7, with D unresolved. In germline, CDR1 is SGHTA, CDR2 FQGNSA. The CDR3 extends over 14 amino acids. The germline V and J ends were trimmed by 1 base and 6 bases, with 13 bases remaining between them. For the CDR3, the DNA is TGTGCCAGCAGCTTAGGAGGCGACCTCCTCGAGCAGTACTTC. Encoded protein: CASSLGGDLLEQYF.

This clonotype came up many times. The chain employs TRBV7-2 and TRBJ2-4; D is undetermined. Germline assignment: CDR1 SGHTA and CDR2 FQGNSA. V lost 5 bases, J lost 1 base, and 12 bases lay in between. The CDR3 runs to 15 residues. For the CDR3, the DNA is TGTGCCAGCAGCCCCTCCGGCAGGGCCAAAAACATTCAGTACTTC. As protein: CASSPSGRAKNIQYF.

This clonotype came up many times. This chain links TRBV6-5 with TRBJ2-6; D gene uncertain. CDR3 length: 16 amino acids. The germline V and J ends were trimmed by 5 bases and 0 bases, with 11 bases remaining between them. Germline loops: CDR1 MNHEY, CDR2 SVGAGI. CDR3 residues: CASSETVGSGANVLTF. DNA of the CDR3: TGTGCCAGCAGTGAAACCGTCGGCTCTGGGGCCAACGTCCTGACTTTC.